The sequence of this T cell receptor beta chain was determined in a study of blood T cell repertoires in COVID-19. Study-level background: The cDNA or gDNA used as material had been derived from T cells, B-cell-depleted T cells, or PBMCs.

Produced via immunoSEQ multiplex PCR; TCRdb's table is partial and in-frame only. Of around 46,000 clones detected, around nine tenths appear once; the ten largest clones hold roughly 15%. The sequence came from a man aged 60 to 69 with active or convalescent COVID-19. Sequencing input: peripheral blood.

The CDR3 DNA is TGTGCCAGCAGCCGACAGGGAATAGGGGCCAACGTCCTGACTTTC. Translation gives CASSRQGIGANVLTF. The chain couples TRBV7-9 to TRBJ2-6; 7 bases map to TRBD1. Trimming cost V 5 bases and J 4 bases; bases outside gene matches: 5. Germline lookup yields CDR1 SEHNR and CDR2 FQNEAQ (reference sequence). This CDR3 comprises 15 residues.